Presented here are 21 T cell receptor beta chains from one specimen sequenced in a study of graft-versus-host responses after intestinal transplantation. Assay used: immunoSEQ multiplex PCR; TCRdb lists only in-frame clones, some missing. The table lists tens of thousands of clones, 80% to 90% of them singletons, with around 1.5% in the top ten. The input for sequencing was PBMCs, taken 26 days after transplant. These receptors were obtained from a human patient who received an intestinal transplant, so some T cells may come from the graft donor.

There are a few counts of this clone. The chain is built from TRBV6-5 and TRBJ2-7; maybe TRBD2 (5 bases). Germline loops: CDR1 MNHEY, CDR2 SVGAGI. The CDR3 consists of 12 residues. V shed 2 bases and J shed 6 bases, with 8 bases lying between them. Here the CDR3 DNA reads TGTGCCAGCAGTTACCCCGGAGGCGAGCAGTACGTC. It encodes CASSYPGGEQYV.

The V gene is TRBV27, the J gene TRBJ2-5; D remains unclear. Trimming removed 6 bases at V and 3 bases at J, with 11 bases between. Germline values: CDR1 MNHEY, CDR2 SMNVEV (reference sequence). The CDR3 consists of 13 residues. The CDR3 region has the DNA TGTGCCAGCAGCCTGAAGCCAAAAGAGACCCAGTACTTC. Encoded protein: CASSLKPKETQYF.

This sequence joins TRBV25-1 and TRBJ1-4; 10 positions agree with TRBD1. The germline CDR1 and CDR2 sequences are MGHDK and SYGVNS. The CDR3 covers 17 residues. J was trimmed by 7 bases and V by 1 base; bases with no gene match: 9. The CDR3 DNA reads TGTGCCAGCAGTGAATTCAGGGGGACAGGGGTGAGTGAAAAACTGTTTTTT. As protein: CASSEFRGTGVSEKLFF.

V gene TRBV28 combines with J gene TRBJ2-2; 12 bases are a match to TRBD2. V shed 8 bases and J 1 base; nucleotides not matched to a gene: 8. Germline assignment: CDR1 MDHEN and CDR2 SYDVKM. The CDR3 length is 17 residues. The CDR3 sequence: CASSPSGGARNTGELFF. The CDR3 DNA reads TGTGCCAGCTCCCCTAGCGGGGGGGCCAGGAACACCGGGGAGCTGTTTTTT.

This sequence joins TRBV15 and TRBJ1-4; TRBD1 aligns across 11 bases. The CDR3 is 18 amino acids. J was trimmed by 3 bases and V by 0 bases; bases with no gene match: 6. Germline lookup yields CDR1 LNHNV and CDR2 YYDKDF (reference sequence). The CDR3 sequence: CATSRDLPGQGANEKLFF. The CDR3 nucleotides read TGTGCCACCAGCAGAGATCTCCCGGGACAGGGGGCTAATGAAAAACTGTTTTTT.

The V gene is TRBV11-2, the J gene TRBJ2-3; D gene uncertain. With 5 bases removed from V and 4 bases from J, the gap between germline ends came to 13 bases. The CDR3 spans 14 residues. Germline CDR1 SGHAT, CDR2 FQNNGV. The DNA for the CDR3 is TGTGCCAGCAGCCCTCGTGGCAGGTCAGATACGCAGTATTTT. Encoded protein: CASSPRGRSDTQYF.

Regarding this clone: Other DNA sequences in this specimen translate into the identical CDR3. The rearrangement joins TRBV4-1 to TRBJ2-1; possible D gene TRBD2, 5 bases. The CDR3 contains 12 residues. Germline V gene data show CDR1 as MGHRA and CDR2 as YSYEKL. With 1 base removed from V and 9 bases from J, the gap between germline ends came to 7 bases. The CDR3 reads CASSQVGVEQFF. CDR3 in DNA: TGCGCCAGCAGCCAAGTGGGAGTTGAGCAGTTCTTC.

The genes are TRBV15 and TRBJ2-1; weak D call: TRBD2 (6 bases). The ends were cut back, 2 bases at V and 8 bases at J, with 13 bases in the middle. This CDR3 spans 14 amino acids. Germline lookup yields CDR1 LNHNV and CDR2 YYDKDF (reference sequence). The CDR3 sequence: CATSRSRLDHEQFF. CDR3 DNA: TGTGCCACCAGCAGATCTAGACTAGATCATGAGCAGTTCTTC. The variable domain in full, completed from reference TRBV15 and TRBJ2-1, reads DAMVIQNPRYQVTQFGKPVTLSCSQTLNHNVMYWYQQKSSQAPKLLFHYYDKDFNNEADTPDNFQSRRPNTSFCFLDIRSPGLGDTAMYLCATSRSRLDHEQFFGPGTRLTVL.

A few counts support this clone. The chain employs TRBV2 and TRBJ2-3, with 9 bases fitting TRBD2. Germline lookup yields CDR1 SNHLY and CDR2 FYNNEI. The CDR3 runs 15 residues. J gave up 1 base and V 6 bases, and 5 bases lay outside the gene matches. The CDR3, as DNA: TGTGCCAGCAGCGGGATAGCGGGGGGCACAGATACGCAGTATTTT. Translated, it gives CASSGIAGGTDTQYF.

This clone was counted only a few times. The CDR3 DNA follows: TGTGCCAGCGGTCAACAGGGTTCCAATCAGCCCCAGCATTTT. Amino acid sequence: CASGQQGSNQPQHF. The chain uses TRBV5-6 and TRBJ1-5, with a possible D match to TRBD1 (6 bases). The V and J ends lost 7 bases and 3 bases respectively, with 14 bases between them. Germline CDR1 SGHDT, CDR2 YYEEEE. The CDR3 sequence is 14 residues long.

The CDR3 spells CASSGTYNEQFF. The CDR3, as DNA: TGTGCCAGCAGCGGCACTTACAATGAGCAGTTCTTC. The V call is TRBV9, the J call TRBJ2-1; D remains unclear. Germline-derived CDR1 and CDR2 are SGDLS and YYNGEE. V lost 3 bases to trimming and J lost 4 bases, with 5 bases between them. The CDR3 length is 12 residues.

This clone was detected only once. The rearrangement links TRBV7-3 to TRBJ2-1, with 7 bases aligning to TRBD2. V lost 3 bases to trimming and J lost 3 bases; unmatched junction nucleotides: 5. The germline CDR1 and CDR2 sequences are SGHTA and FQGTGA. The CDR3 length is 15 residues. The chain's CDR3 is CASSFYGGSYNEQFF. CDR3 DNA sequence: TGTGCCAGCAGCTTCTATGGCGGGAGCTACAATGAGCAGTTCTTC.

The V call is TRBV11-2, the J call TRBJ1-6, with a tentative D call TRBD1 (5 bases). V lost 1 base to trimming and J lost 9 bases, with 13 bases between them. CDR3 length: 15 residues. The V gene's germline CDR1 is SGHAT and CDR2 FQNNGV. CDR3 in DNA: TGTGCCAGCAGCTTAGCACCCCAGGGCGGTTCACCCCTCCACTTT. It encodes CASSLAPQGGSPLHF.

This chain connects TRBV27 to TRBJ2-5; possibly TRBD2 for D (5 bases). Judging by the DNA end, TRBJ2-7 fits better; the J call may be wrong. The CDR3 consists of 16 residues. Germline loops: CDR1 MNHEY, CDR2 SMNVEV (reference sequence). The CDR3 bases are TGTGCCAGCAGTCCCGCCGGGGAAATCGGCTCCTACGAGCAGTACTTC. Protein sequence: CASSPAGEIGSYEQYF.

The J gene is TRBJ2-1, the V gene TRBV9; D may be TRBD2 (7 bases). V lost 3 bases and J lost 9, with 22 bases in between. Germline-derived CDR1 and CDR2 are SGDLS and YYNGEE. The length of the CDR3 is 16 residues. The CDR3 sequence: CASSEIKAGTMSEQFF. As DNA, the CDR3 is TGTGCCAGCAGCGAGATTAAAGCGGGGACAATGAGTGAGCAGTTCTTC.

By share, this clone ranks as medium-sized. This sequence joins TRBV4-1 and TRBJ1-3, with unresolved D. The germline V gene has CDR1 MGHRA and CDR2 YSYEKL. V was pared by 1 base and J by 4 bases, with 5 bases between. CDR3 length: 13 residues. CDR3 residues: CASSQGRGNTIYF. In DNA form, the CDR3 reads TGCGCCAGCAGCCAAGGGCGGGGAAACACCATATATTTT.

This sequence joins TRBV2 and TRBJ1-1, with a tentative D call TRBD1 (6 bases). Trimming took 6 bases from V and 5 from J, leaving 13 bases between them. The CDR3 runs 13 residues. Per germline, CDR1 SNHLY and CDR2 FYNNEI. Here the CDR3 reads CASRSGVGTEAFF. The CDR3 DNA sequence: TGTGCCAGCAGATCAGGGGTCGGGACTGAAGCTTTCTTT. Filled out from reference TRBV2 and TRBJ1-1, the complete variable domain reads EPEVTQTPSHQVTQMGQEVILRCVPISNHLYFYWYRQILGQKVEFLVSFYNNEISEKSEIFDDQFSVERPDGSNFTLKIRSTKLEDSAMYFCASRSGVGTEAFFGQGTRLTVV.

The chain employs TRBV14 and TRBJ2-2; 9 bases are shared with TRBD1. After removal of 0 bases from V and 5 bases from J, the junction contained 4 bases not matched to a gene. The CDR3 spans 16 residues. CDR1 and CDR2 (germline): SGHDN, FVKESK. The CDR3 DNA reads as TGTGCCAGCAGCCAAGAGAACAGGGGGCTAACCGGGGAGCTGTTTTTT. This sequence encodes CASSQENRGLTGELFF.

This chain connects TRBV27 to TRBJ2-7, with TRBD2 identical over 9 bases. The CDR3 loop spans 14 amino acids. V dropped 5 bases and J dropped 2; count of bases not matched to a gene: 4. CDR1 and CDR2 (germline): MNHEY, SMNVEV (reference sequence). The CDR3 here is CASSPSGTAYEQYF. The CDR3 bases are TGTGCCAGCAGTCCTAGCGGGACCGCCTACGAGCAGTACTTC.

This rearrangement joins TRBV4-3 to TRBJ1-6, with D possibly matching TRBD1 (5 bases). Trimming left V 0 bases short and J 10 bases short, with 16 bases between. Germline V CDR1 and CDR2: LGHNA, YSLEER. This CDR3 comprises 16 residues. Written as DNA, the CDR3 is TGCGCCAGCAGCCAAGATGGGTCAGGGCGCCGGTCACCCCTCCACTTT. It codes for CASSQDGSGRRSPLHF.

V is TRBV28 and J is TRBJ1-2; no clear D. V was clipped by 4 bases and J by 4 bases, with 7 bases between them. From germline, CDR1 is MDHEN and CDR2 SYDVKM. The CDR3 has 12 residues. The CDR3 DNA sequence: TGTGCCAGCAGTTCCTGGGCCTATGGCTACACCTTC. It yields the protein CASSSWAYGYTF.